The next 14 T cell receptor beta chains were all read from a single sample in a study of blood T cell repertoires in COVID-19. This table comes from immunoSEQ multiplex PCR, and its TCRdb copy is limited to in-frame clones, with some not included. The sample includes some 460,000 clones, more than 85% of them seen just once. What was sequenced was peripheral blood. Every receptor here comes from a young woman with acute or convalescent COVID-19.

In this sample, this clone turned up a few times. V and J are TRBV2 and TRBJ1-1; maybe TRBD1 (5 bases). Trimming removed 6 bases from V and 3 bases from J, with 11 bases in between. Germline lookup yields CDR1 SNHLY and CDR2 FYNNEI. The length of the CDR3 is 13 residues. The chain's CDR3 is CASRDDSHTEAFF. CDR3 sequence (DNA): TGTGCCAGCAGGGATGACAGTCACACTGAAGCTTTCTTT.

This clone was counted a single time. The chain carries TRBV27 and TRBJ2-5, with 9 bases aligning to TRBD1. CDR1 is MNHEY and CDR2 is SMNVEV in the germline V gene (reference sequence). V lost 4 bases and J lost 5; bases outside the gene matches: 5. The CDR3 covers 14 residues. The CDR3 sequence is CASSSRTGEETQYF. CDR3 nucleotide sequence: TGTGCCAGCAGTTCAAGGACAGGGGAGGAGACCCAGTACTTC.

V usage is TRBV3-1 (or the pseudogene TRBV3-2) and J usage is TRBJ2-1; D remains ambiguous. This CDR3 has 14 residues. CDR1 is LGHDT, CDR2 YNNKEL, per germline (reference sequence). Trimming took 2 bases from V and 10 from J, leaving 15 bases between them. CDR3 sequence: CASSQSASSPEQFF. CDR3 in DNA: TGTGCCAGCAGCCAAAGTGCCAGTAGCCCCGAGCAGTTCTTC.

V is TRBV7-2 and J is TRBJ2-7, with TRBD1 matching 7 bases. The CDR3 has 14 residues. V lost 5 bases and J lost 2; bases outside the gene matches: 6. Germline lookup yields CDR1 SGHTA and CDR2 FQGNSA. In nucleotides, the CDR3 is TGTGCCAGCAGCCTAGGGGGCTTTGCCTACGAGCAGTACTTC. Residues: CASSLGGFAYEQYF.

The V call is TRBV7-9, the J call TRBJ1-2, with D possibly TRBD1 on 6 matching bases. From germline, CDR1 is SEHNR and CDR2 FQNEAQ (reference sequence). The CDR3 is made up of 15 amino acids. V shed 5 bases and J shed 4 bases, with 17 bases lying between them. CDR3 DNA: TGTGCCAGCAGCCCTCCAGAGGACAGAGCCTATGGCTACACCTTC. Its translation is CASSPPEDRAYGYTF.

V usage is TRBV4-1 and J usage is TRBJ1-4; 8 bases are shared with TRBD1. With 1 base clipped from V and 4 bases from J, the junction kept 5 bases outside the gene matches. CDR1 and CDR2 from the germline V gene are MGHRA and YSYEKL. The CDR3 contains 16 residues. CDR3 loop: CASSQVNRGNNEKLFF. As DNA, the CDR3 is TGCGCCAGCAGCCAAGTGAACAGGGGGAATAATGAAAAACTGTTTTTT.

The chain joins TRBV2 to TRBJ1-2; D remains ambiguous. Germline CDR1 and CDR2: SNHLY and FYNNEI. CDR3 length equals 14 residues. Trimming removed 6 bases from V and 8 bases from J, with 19 bases in between. The CDR3 sequence: CASSERGGSLGYTF. The DNA of the CDR3 is TGTGCCAGCAGCGAGAGAGGAGGGTCCCTCGGCTACACCTTC.

The V and J genes are TRBV2 and TRBJ1-2, with D tentatively TRBD1 (5 bases). This CDR3 is built from 14 residues. Germline CDR1 is SNHLY and CDR2 is FYNNEI. With 4 bases removed from V and 6 bases from J, the gap between germline ends came to 15 bases. The CDR3 here is CASSARQFTDGYTF. CDR3 DNA: TGTGCCAGCAGTGCAAGACAGTTTACGGATGGCTACACCTTC.

The J gene is TRBJ1-2, the V gene TRBV27; D gene ambiguous. Germline assignment: CDR1 MNHEY and CDR2 SMNVEV (reference sequence). This CDR3 is 15 amino acids long. V was pared by 8 bases and J by 1 base, with 17 bases between. The CDR3 DNA is TGTGCCAGCGCGGCACCTTACCACCTTAACTATGGCTACACCTTC. As protein: CASAAPYHLNYGYTF.

The chain recombines TRBV15 with TRBJ2-5, with 7 bases fitting TRBD2. The CDR3 loop spans 15 amino acids. Germline CDR1 reads LNHNV; CDR2 reads YYDKDF (reference sequence). Trimming cost V 0 bases and J 5 bases; bases outside gene matches: 6. CDR3: CATSRDRTSVETQYF. CDR3 coding DNA: TGTGCCACCAGCAGAGATAGAACTAGCGTCGAGACCCAGTACTTC.

The J gene is TRBJ2-1, the V gene TRBV6-5, with 7 bases matching TRBD2. The CDR3 extends over 15 amino acids. V dropped 8 bases and J dropped 0; count of bases not matched to a gene: 7. The germline V gene encodes CDR1 MNHEY and CDR2 SVGAGI. The CDR3 here is CASSESGASYNEQFF. DNA for the CDR3: TGTGCCAGCTCTGAAAGCGGGGCCTCCTACAATGAGCAGTTCTTC.

The rearrangement joins TRBV4-1 to TRBJ1-2; tentative D call: TRBD1 (6 bases). CDR1 and CDR2 from the germline V gene are MGHRA and YSYEKL. The CDR3 contains 16 residues. Trimming removed 5 bases at V and 0 bases at J, with 16 bases between. CDR3 DNA: TGCGCCAGCAGCTGGAGCGCCGGGACAACTAACTATGGCTACACCTTC. This translates into CASSWSAGTTNYGYTF.

In nucleotides, the CDR3 is TGTGCCAGCAGCTCCTGGGGCCACGAGCAGTACTTC. This gives the protein CASSSWGHEQYF. The chain uses TRBV11-2 and TRBJ2-7; a weak D match, TRBD1 (5 bases). V was pared by 4 bases and J by 5 bases, with 9 bases between. The germline V gene has CDR1 SGHAT and CDR2 FQNNGV. This CDR3 contains 12 residues. Filled out from reference TRBV11-2 and TRBJ2-7, the complete variable domain reads EAGVAQSPRYKIIEKRQSVAFWCNPISGHATLYWYQQILGQGPKLLIQFQNNGVVDDSQLPKDRFSAERLKGVDSTLKIQPAKLEDSAVYLCASSSWGHEQYFGPGTRLTVT.

V gene TRBV25-1 combines with J gene TRBJ1-1, with 9 positions matching TRBD1. Germline assignment: CDR1 MGHDK and CDR2 SYGVNS. Trimming removed 3 bases from V and 2 bases from J; junction bases left unmatched: 1. The CDR3 consists of 14 residues. The CDR3 protein is CASSEDRGNTEAFF. CDR3 in DNA: TGTGCCAGCAGTGAGGACAGGGGAAACACTGAAGCTTTCTTT.